The clone carrying this TCR beta chain was counted at least ten times. Its antigen is as yet unknown. These data are taken from a study of T cell repertoires in cytomegalovirus infection. Overall study: Shared public TCR beta signatures pointed to both CMV infection and a matching HLA type. Whole-study results and caveats: Cumulated frequencies of public TCR beta families served to identify carriers of CMV plus the relevant HLA.

One entry per CDR3 protein results from TCRdb running MiXCR on the reads. In the table there are around 70,000 distinct CDR3 sequences, just under 4% of which are singletons. The V end was cut by 0 bases, the J end by 1 base, with 11 bases between. The CDR3 has 15 amino acids. The germline CDR1 and CDR2 sequences are SGHRS and YFSETQ. The receptor was derived from a human donor in good health (CMV status not recorded). Some clones in this sample may be carry-over from other donors' samples. The V call is TRBV5-1, the J call TRBJ2-7; D possibly corresponds to TRBD2 (6 bases). The sequenced material came from PBMCs. Written as DNA, the CDR3 is TGCGCCAGCAGCTTGGTGGTCGGGGGATCCTACGAGCAGTACTTC. It codes for CASSLVVGGSYEQYF.